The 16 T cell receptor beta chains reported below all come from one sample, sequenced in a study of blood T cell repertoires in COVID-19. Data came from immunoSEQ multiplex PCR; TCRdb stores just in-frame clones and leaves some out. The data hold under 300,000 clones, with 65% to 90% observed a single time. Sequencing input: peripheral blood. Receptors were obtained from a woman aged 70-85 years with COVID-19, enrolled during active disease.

The DNA of the CDR3 is TGTGCCAGCAGCTTACCCGTAGTGAGTCATCAGTACTTC. It translates to CASSLPVVSHQYF. The rearrangement links TRBV7-9 to TRBJ2-4, with no clear D. The germline V and J ends were trimmed by 2 bases and 12 bases, with 14 bases remaining between them. The length of the CDR3 is 13 residues. CDR1 is SEHNR and CDR2 is FQNEAQ in the germline V gene (reference sequence).

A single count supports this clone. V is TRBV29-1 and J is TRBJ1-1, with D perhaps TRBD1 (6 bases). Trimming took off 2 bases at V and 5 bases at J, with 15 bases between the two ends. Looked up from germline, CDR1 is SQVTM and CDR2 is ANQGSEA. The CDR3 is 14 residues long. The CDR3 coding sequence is TGCAGCGTTGAACTACAGGGCGCCCTGACTGAAGCTTTCTTT. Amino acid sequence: CSVELQGALTEAFF.

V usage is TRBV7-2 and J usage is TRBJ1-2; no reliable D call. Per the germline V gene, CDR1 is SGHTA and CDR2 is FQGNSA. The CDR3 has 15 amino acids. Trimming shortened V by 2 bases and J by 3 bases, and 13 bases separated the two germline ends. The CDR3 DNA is TGTGCCAGCAGCTTAATAGCGGGCCGGGACTATGGCTACACCTTC. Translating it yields CASSLIAGRDYGYTF. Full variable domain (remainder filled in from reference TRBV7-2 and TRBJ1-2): GAGVSQSPSNKVTEKGKDVELRCDPISGHTALYWYRQSLGQGLEFLIYFQGNSAPDKSGLPSDRFSAERTGGSVSTLTIQRTQQEDSAVYLCASSLIAGRDYGYTFGSGTRLTVV.

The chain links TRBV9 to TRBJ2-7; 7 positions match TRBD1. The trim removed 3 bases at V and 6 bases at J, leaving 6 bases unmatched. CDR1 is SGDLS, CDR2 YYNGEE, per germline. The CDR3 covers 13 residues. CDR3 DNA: TGTGCCAGCAGCGAGGGGACAGCAGGCGAGCAGTACTTC. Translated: CASSEGTAGEQYF.

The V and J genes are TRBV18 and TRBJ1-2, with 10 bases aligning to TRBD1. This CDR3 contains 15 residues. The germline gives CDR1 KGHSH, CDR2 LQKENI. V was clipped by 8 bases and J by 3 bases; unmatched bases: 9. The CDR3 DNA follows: TGTGCCAGCAGAAGTTCCGGGACAGGGGACTATGGCTACACCTTC. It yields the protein CASRSSGTGDYGYTF.

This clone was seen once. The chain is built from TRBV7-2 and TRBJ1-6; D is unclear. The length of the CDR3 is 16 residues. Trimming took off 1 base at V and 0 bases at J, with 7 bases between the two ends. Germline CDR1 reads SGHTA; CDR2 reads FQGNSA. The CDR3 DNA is TGTGCCAGCAGCTTAGTTCCGGTCTCCTATAATTCACCCCTCCACTTT. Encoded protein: CASSLVPVSYNSPLHF.

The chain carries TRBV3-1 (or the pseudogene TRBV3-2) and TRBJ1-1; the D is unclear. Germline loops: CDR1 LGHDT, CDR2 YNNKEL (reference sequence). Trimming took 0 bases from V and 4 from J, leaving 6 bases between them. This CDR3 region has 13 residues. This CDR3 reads CASSQDERTEAFF. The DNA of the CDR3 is TGTGCCAGCAGCCAAGATGAGCGCACTGAAGCTTTCTTT.

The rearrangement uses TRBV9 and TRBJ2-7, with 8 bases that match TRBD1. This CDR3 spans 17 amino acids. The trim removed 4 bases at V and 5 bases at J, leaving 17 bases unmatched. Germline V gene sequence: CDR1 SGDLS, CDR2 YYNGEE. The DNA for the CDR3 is TGTGCCAGCAGCTCACACTTTACGGACAGGGCAGGGAACGAGCAGTACTTC. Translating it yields CASSSHFTDRAGNEQYF.

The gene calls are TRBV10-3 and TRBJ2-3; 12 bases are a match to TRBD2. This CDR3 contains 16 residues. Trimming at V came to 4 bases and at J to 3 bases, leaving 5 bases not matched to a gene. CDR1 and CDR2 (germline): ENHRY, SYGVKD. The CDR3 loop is CAISGETSGGTDTQYF. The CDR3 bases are TGTGCCATCAGTGGTGAAACTAGCGGGGGGACAGATACGCAGTATTTT.

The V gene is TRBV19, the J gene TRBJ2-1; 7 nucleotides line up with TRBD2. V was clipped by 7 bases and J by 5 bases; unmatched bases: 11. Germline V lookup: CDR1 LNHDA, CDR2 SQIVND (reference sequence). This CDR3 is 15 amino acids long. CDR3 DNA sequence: TGTGCCAGTACCACACGCGGGGAGGGCCACAATGAGCAGTTCTTC. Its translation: CASTTRGEGHNEQFF.

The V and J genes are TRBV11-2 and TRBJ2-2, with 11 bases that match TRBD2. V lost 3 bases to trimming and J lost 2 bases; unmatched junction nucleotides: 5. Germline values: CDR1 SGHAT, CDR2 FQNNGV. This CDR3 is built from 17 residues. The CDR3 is CASSFLSGGANTGELFF. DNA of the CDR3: TGTGCCAGCAGCTTCCTTAGCGGGGGGGCCAACACCGGGGAGCTGTTTTTT. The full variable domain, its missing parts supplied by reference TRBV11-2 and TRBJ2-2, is EAGVAQSPRYKIIEKRQSVAFWCNPISGHATLYWYQQILGQGPKLLIQFQNNGVVDDSQLPKDRFSAERLKGVDSTLKIQPAKLEDSAVYLCASSFLSGGANTGELFFGEGSRLTVL.

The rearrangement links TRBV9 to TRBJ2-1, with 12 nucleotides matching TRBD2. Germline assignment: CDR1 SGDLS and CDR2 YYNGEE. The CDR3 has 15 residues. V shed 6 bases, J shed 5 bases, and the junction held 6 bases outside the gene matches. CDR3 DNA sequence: TGTGCCAGCACCCTAGCGGGGGGGCCCCACAATGAGCAGTTCTTC. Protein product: CASTLAGGPHNEQFF. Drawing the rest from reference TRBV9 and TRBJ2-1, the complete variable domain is DSGVTQTPKHLITATGQRVTLRCSPRSGDLSVYWYQQSLDQGLQFLIQYYNGEERAKGNILERFSAQQFPDLHSELNLSSLELGDSALYFCASTLAGGPHNEQFFGPGTRLTVL.

The CDR3 reads CASRQGVYGYTF. The DNA of the CDR3 is TGTGCCAGTAGGCAGGGGGTCTATGGCTACACCTTC. The rearrangement links TRBV19 to TRBJ1-2, with 7 bases matching TRBD1. The CDR3 loop spans 12 amino acids. The junction had 2 bases not matched to a gene; V was cut back by 6 bases and J by 4 bases. CDR1 and CDR2 from the germline V gene are LNHDA and SQIVND (reference sequence).

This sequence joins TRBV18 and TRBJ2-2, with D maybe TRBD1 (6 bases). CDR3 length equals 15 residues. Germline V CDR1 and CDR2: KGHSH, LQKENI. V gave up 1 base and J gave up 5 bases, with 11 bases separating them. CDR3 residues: CASSPLAGETGELFF. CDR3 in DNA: TGTGCCAGCTCACCACTGGCAGGGGAAACCGGGGAGCTGTTTTTT.

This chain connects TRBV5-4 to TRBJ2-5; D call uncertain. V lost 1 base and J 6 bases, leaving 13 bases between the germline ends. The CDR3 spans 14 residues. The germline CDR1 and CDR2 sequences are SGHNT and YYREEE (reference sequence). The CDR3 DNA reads TGTGCCAGCAGCTTGTTAGGAGTCCCGAAGACCCAGTACTTC. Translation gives CASSLLGVPKTQYF.

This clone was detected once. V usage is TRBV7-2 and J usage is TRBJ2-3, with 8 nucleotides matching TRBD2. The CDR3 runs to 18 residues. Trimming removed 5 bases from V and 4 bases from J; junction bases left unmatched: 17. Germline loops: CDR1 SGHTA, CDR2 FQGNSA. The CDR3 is CASSLDGRTSRRPDTQYF. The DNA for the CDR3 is TGTGCCAGCAGCCTGGACGGTCGGACTAGCCGGAGACCAGATACGCAGTATTTT.